A selection of T cell receptor beta chains follows, all from one sample in a study of circulating tumor DNA in untreated peripheral T-cell lymphoma. TCRdb's copy holds only in-frame clones and misses some; the assay was immunoSEQ multiplex PCR. The sample contains fewer than 8,000 clones, roughly 80% of which appear only once. The sequenced material came from tumor tissue. These receptors were taken from a human donor with peripheral T-cell lymphoma. Each CDR3 is given with its conserved first and last residue. The D gene is left open where the match is weak. The size field is filled for only some rows; it gives once, few, many or a size class.

clone_size: -; v_call: TRBV19; d_call: TRBD1; cdr3_aa: CASSTTLTGGRAKNIQYF
clone_size: once; v_call: TRBV18; d_call: -; cdr3_aa: CASSTSQEYEQYF
clone_size: few; v_call: TRBV14; d_call: -; cdr3_aa: CASSQQGFEQYF
clone_size: -; v_call: TRBV19; d_call: -; cdr3_aa: CASTLGELINQPQHF
clone_size: -; v_call: TRBV2; d_call: -; cdr3_aa: CASRGLTNTGELFF
clone_size: -; v_call: TRBV29-1; d_call: -; cdr3_aa: CSVVLAVSSYEQYF
clone_size: -; v_call: TRBV29-1; d_call: -; cdr3_aa: CSVMGHTMNTEAFF
clone_size: -; v_call: TRBV18; d_call: TRBD1; cdr3_aa: CASSPRIIGGEDTEAFF
clone_size: -; v_call: TRBV28; d_call: TRBD1; cdr3_aa: CASSRIGRGDTEAFF
clone_size: few; v_call: TRBV28; d_call: -; cdr3_aa: CASSSATLAGANVLTF
clone_size: -; v_call: TRBV28; d_call: TRBD1; cdr3_aa: CASSPQIPGQGAVYEQYF
clone_size: -; v_call: TRBV10-2; d_call: -; cdr3_aa: CASKWGHSSYEQYF
clone_size: -; v_call: TRBV5-1; d_call: -; cdr3_aa: CASSSSTGTDTQYF
clone_size: -; v_call: TRBV29-1; d_call: -; cdr3_aa: CSAPLAGRETQYF
clone_size: -; v_call: TRBV28; d_call: TRBD2; cdr3_aa: CASSSTAGGRYEQYF
clone_size: -; v_call: TRBV19; d_call: TRBD1; cdr3_aa: CASSKQGAYEQYF
clone_size: -; v_call: TRBV19; d_call: -; cdr3_aa: CARGASGPYNEQFF
clone_size: -; v_call: TRBV27; d_call: TRBD1; cdr3_aa: CASSLGQGGQPQHF
clone_size: -; v_call: TRBV28; d_call: -; cdr3_aa: CASSGILAGENEQFF
clone_size: -; v_call: TRBV19; d_call: TRBD1; cdr3_aa: CASRDRGYTGELFF
clone_size: few; v_call: TRBV19; d_call: -; cdr3_aa: CASSRQVLNEKLFF
clone_size: -; v_call: TRBV19; d_call: TRBD1; cdr3_aa: CASSILGQGIDQPQHF
clone_size: few; v_call: TRBV11-3; d_call: TRBD2; cdr3_aa: CASSSIAGPYEQYF
clone_size: -; v_call: TRBV28; d_call: -; cdr3_aa: CASTPGPVTYEQYF
clone_size: -; v_call: TRBV6-7; d_call: -; cdr3_aa: CASSEAVVAGVGEQFF
clone_size: -; v_call: TRBV11-3; d_call: TRBD1; cdr3_aa: CASSLWTGEETQYF
clone_size: -; v_call: TRBV6-8; d_call: -; cdr3_aa: CASSYSGEVEAFF
clone_size: once; v_call: TRBV28; d_call: -; cdr3_aa: CASSFGGGTIGYTF
clone_size: -; v_call: TRBV28; d_call: TRBD1; cdr3_aa: CASSLRGLVTDTQYF
clone_size: -; v_call: TRBV9; d_call: TRBD1; cdr3_aa: CASGGWGQGQFFYEQYF
clone_size: -; v_call: TRBV6-8; d_call: -; cdr3_aa: CASKRQVYGYTF
clone_size: -; v_call: TRBV19; d_call: TRBD2; cdr3_aa: CASTLAGMYNEQFF
clone_size: once; v_call: TRBV28; d_call: -; cdr3_aa: CASSPRPGTAGDEKLFF
clone_size: -; v_call: TRBV6-8; d_call: TRBD1; cdr3_aa: CASSVYRGEKLFF
clone_size: -; v_call: TRBV28; d_call: TRBD2; cdr3_aa: CASSPHLAGRVNIQYF
clone_size: few; v_call: TRBV6-8; d_call: -; cdr3_aa: CASSPDRSRLVYGYTF
clone_size: -; v_call: TRBV19; d_call: TRBD2; cdr3_aa: CASSLTSDNEQFF
clone_size: -; v_call: TRBV18; d_call: TRBD1; cdr3_aa: CASSPTGQMNTEAFF
clone_size: medium-sized; v_call: TRBV11-3; d_call: TRBD1; cdr3_aa: CASSLTARGQGVGEKLFF
clone_size: -; v_call: TRBV6-8; d_call: -; cdr3_aa: CASSDPGVLAKNIQYF
clone_size: -; v_call: TRBV18; d_call: TRBD1; cdr3_aa: CASSLEQGAYEQYF
clone_size: -; v_call: TRBV6-8; d_call: -; cdr3_aa: CASSSVWGSYEQYF
clone_size: few; v_call: TRBV28; d_call: -; cdr3_aa: CASTTGGAGNTIYF
clone_size: -; v_call: TRBV25-1; d_call: -; cdr3_aa: CASSGYRDTGELFF
clone_size: -; v_call: TRBV14; d_call: -; cdr3_aa: CASSPGEEKLFF
clone_size: -; v_call: TRBV30; d_call: TRBD2; cdr3_aa: CAWSSGRSSYNEQFF
clone_size: -; v_call: TRBV10-2; d_call: TRBD1; cdr3_aa: CASSDGGGARTEAFF
clone_size: -; v_call: TRBV6-8; d_call: TRBD1; cdr3_aa: CASSSRQGGEQYF